The text below deals with one T cell receptor beta chain. The data are from a study of long-term antiretroviral therapy in people with HIV. Per germline, CDR1 SGHRS and CDR2 YFSETQ. Trimming took 7 bases from V and 8 from J, leaving 18 bases between them. This CDR3 has 13 amino acids. At the survey level, the v3.0 immunoSEQ assay was run. Sequencing was performed with immunoSEQ multiplex PCR; in TCRdb, only in-frame clones are kept and a portion is missing. The sample has about 20,000 clones; approximately 86% are singletons. The origin of this receptor is a middle-aged man with HIV. The chain combines TRBV5-1 with TRBJ1-1; D is unresolved. The sequenced sample was unsorted PBMCs, obtained 2.3 to 2.5 years after starting antiretroviral therapy. In DNA form, the CDR3 reads TGCGCCAGCTCGGAAGGCGGGGTTCGCGAAGCTTTCTTT. Encoded protein: CASSEGGVREAFF.